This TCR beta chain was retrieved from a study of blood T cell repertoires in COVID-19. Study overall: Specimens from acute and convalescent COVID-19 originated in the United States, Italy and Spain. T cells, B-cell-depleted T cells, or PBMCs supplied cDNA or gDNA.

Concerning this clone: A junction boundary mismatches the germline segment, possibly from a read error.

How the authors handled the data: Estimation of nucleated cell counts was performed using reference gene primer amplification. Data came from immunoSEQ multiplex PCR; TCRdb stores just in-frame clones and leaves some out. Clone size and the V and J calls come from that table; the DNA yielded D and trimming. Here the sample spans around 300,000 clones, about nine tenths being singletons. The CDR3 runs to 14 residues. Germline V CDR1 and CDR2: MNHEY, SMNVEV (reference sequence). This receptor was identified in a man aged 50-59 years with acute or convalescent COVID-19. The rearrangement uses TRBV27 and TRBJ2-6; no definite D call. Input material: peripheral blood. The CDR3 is CASRLSSGANVLTF. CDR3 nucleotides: TGTGCCAGCCGTTTGAGCTCTGGGGCCAACGTCCTGACTTTC.